These 21 T cell receptor beta chains were sequenced from one sample in a study of neurological immune-mediated disorders. Each CDR3 protein is one row after TCRdb ran MiXCR on the 5' RACE reads. The sample has more than 50,000 distinct CDR3 sequences, roughly 3.5% seen once. The sequenced sample was PBMCs. These receptors were collected from an older woman with multiple sclerosis.

This clonotype has a count of ten or more. The gene calls are TRBV29-1 and TRBJ2-7; perhaps TRBD2 as D (5 bases). CDR1 SQVTM and CDR2 ANQGSEA come from the germline V gene. This CDR3 has 13 residues. The V gene lost 6 bases and the J gene lost 0 bases, with 12 bases spanning the gap. The CDR3 nucleotides read TGCAGCGTCCTCCGGGATCACTCCTACGAGCAGTACTTC. It encodes CSVLRDHSYEQYF.

In this sample, this clonotype turned up many times. The chain carries TRBV20-1 and TRBJ1-1; possible D gene TRBD1, 5 bases. V was pared by 2 bases and J by 4 bases, with 20 bases between. The CDR3 length is 16 residues. CDR1 is DFQATT, CDR2 SNEGSKA, per germline (reference sequence). CDR3 in DNA: TGCAGTGCTAGATCCCGCCCCGGGGCCCTGGGCACTGAAGCTTTCTTT. It translates to CSARSRPGALGTEAFF.

This clonotype was detected many times. The V and J genes are TRBV29-1 and TRBJ2-3; D is ambiguous. CDR1 is SQVTM, CDR2 ANQGSEA, per germline. The CDR3 consists of 11 residues. V gave up 7 bases and J gave up 5 bases, with 10 bases separating them. CDR3 amino acids: CSGERVDTQYF. Here the CDR3 DNA reads TGCAGCGGCGAAAGGGTAGATACGCAGTATTTT.

Many counts were recorded for this clonotype. The chain carries TRBV7-2 and TRBJ1-1; TRBD1 aligns across 11 bases. The CDR3 covers 14 residues. The germline CDR1 and CDR2 sequences are SGHTA and FQGNSA. With V trimmed by 5 bases and J by 7 bases, 6 bases remained unmatched. The CDR3 DNA reads TGTGCCAGCAGCACGGGACAGGGGGTGGTTGAAGCTTTCTTT. As protein: CASSTGQGVVEAFF.

Within the sample, this clonotype is medium-sized. CDR3 bases: TGCAGCGTTGATGGTGGAAAGAGGGGGACCCAGTACTTC. This codes for CSVDGGKRGTQYF. This chain joins TRBV29-1 and TRBJ2-5; D is tentatively TRBD1 or TRBD2 (5 bases each). V dropped 3 bases and J dropped 7 bases, with 15 bases sitting between them. From germline, CDR1 is SQVTM and CDR2 ANQGSEA. The CDR3 extends over 13 amino acids. Looking up the rest from reference TRBV29-1 and TRBJ2-5 gives the full variable domain: SAVISQKPSRDICQRGTSLTIQCQVDSQVTMMFWYRQQPGQSLTLIATANQGSEATYESGFVIDKFPISRPNLTFSTLTVSNMSPEDSSIYLCSVDGGKRGTQYFGPGTRLLVL.

This clonotype appeared many times. V gene TRBV29-1 combines with J gene TRBJ1-2, with D hard to call. Per the germline V gene, CDR1 is SQVTM and CDR2 is ANQGSEA. The germline V and J ends were trimmed by 5 bases and 7 bases, with 26 bases remaining between them. The CDR3 has 16 residues. CDR3: CSVFPMRGLSEAGYTF. CDR3 coding DNA: TGCAGCGTTTTCCCCATGCGGGGTCTCTCCGAGGCTGGCTACACCTTC.

There are many counts of this clonotype. The rearrangement links TRBV20-1 to TRBJ2-7; the match to TRBD2 covers 7 bases. The CDR3 extends over 14 amino acids. V dropped 6 bases and J dropped 7; count of bases not matched to a gene: 15. The germline gives CDR1 DFQATT, CDR2 SNEGSKA (reference sequence). CDR3: CSAETGRELGEQYF. The CDR3 region has the DNA TGCAGTGCCGAAACTGGGCGGGAGTTGGGTGAGCAGTACTTC.

This clonotype has ten or more counts. J is TRBJ1-1 and V is TRBV12-3 or TRBV12-4, with D possibly TRBD1 on 6 matching bases. Trimming took off 6 bases at V and 4 bases at J, with 15 bases between the two ends. This CDR3 comprises 14 residues. Written as DNA, the CDR3 is TGTGCCAGCAGGGGCACAGGGTATAGCACTGAAGCTTTCTTT. Its protein is CASRGTGYSTEAFF.

A few counts support this clonotype. The chain links TRBV5-6 to TRBJ1-1; D remains unclear. Trimming cost V 0 bases and J 9 bases, with 12 bases left between them. The CDR3 runs 13 residues. The germline CDR1 and CDR2 sequences are SGHDT and YYEEEE. The CDR3 DNA sequence: TGTGCCAGCAGCTTGGGGCAAACGGCGAAAGCTTTCTTT. Translation: CASSLGQTAKAFF.

This chain links TRBV20-1 with TRBJ2-1; TRBD2 might be the D (7 bases). Trimming left V 5 bases short and J 8 bases short, with 16 bases between. The CDR3 runs 13 residues. Germline V gene lookup returns CDR1 DFQATT and CDR2 SNEGSKA (reference sequence). This chain's CDR3 is CSAPRPGGDEQFF. For the CDR3, the DNA is TGCAGTGCTCCCCGCCCGGGGGGCGATGAGCAGTTCTTC.

This clonotype was seen ten or more times. V usage is TRBV10-3 and J usage is TRBJ2-3, with TRBD2 identical over 14 bases. V gave up 4 bases and J gave up 4 bases; unmatched junction bases: 10. Looked up from germline, CDR1 is ENHRY and CDR2 is SYGVKD. The length of the CDR3 is 18 residues. CDR3 sequence (DNA): TGTGCCATCAGTGGCTCCGGGACTAGCGGGAGTAAGTCAGATACGCAGTATTTT. This encodes CAISGSGTSGSKSDTQYF.

This clonotype has a count of ten or more. The chain employs TRBV4-2 and TRBJ2-3; TRBD1 is a possible D gene (5 bases). Germline CDR1 reads LGHNA; CDR2 reads YNFKEQ. V dropped 0 bases and J dropped 1 base, with 11 bases sitting between them. The CDR3 is made up of 16 amino acids. The CDR3 bases are TGTGCCAGCAGCCAAGATGGTGGGGCTGGCACAGATACGCAGTATTTT. Translated: CASSQDGGAGTDTQYF.

This clonotype was counted at least ten times. V usage is TRBV11-2 and J usage is TRBJ1-4; D gene ambiguous. Per the germline V gene, CDR1 is SGHAT and CDR2 is FQNNGV. V dropped 5 bases and J dropped 5 bases, with 15 bases sitting between them. The CDR3 has 15 amino acids. The CDR3 region is CASSAPPGRNEKLFF. CDR3 nucleotides: TGTGCCAGCAGCGCGCCCCCGGGCCGAAATGAAAAACTGTTTTTT.

Regarding this clonotype: This may be a read error, as it is one base from a much larger clone. The chain couples TRBV20-1 to TRBJ1-6; weak D call: TRBD1 (5 bases). Per germline, CDR1 DFQATT and CDR2 SNEGSKA (reference sequence). V was cut by 1 base and J by 16 bases, with 14 bases left in between. The CDR3 has 12 amino acids. The CDR3 bases are TGCAGTGCTAGAGTTCGTAGGGGATATCTCCACTTT. Protein product: CSARVRRGYLHF.

This clonotype was observed many times. The chain combines TRBV20-1 with TRBJ2-3; D perhaps matches TRBD2 (5 bases). This CDR3 has 15 amino acids. Deletions cut 7 bases from V and 3 bases from J, with 20 bases between. Germline CDR1 reads DFQATT; CDR2 reads SNEGSKA (reference sequence). The CDR3: CSVSQFVGVTDTQYF. In DNA form, the CDR3 reads TGCAGTGTCAGTCAGTTTGTGGGAGTGACAGATACGCAGTATTTT.

This clonotype was picked up many times. The CDR3 sequence: CASSWTSGGAGNEQFF. Here the CDR3 DNA reads TGTGCCAGCAGTTGGACTAGCGGGGGGGCCGGCAATGAGCAGTTCTTC. This chain connects TRBV28 to TRBJ2-1, with 15 nucleotides matching TRBD2. The V and J ends lost 4 bases and 6 bases, in that order; junction bases with no gene match: 4. This CDR3 is 16 amino acids long. CDR1 and CDR2 from the germline V gene are MDHEN and SYDVKM.

This clonotype came up many times. This chain joins TRBV20-1 and TRBJ2-3; no clear D gene. The germline V gene has CDR1 DFQATT and CDR2 SNEGSKA (reference sequence). Between the trimmed V and J ends, which lost 6 bases and 2 bases, there was a span of 9 bases. The CDR3 contains 12 residues. CDR3 in DNA: TGCAGTGCCAGGACCACCACAGATACGCAGTATTTT. Encoded protein: CSARTTTDTQYF.

This clonotype was picked up many times. The chain uses TRBV29-1 and TRBJ2-1; maybe TRBD2 (6 bases). Germline-derived CDR1 and CDR2 are SQVTM and ANQGSEA. The CDR3 runs 14 residues. The V end lost 7 bases, the J end lost 0 bases, and 13 bases lay between the germline ends. Here the CDR3 reads CSAREHGSYNEQFF. CDR3 nucleotides: TGCAGCGCCCGGGAGCATGGCTCCTACAATGAGCAGTTCTTC.

This clonotype occurred a few times. This sequence may be a read error, since a much larger clone differs from it by one base. The chain employs TRBV20-1 and TRBJ2-1; 8 positions agree with TRBD1. V shed 6 bases and J 4 bases; nucleotides not matched to a gene: 11. Germline V CDR1 and CDR2: DFQATT, SNEGSKA (reference sequence). This CDR3 spans 15 amino acids. CDR3 region: CSASQTGTGYNEQFF. As DNA, the CDR3 is TGCAGTGCCAGCCAAACCGGGACAGGATACAATGAGCAGTTCTTC.

This clonotype has at least ten counts. The chain is built from TRBV20-1 and TRBJ2-1; D is possibly TRBD2 (7 bases). Trimming left V 4 bases short and J 6 bases short, with 19 bases between. CDR3 size: 15 residues. Germline CDR1 is DFQATT and CDR2 is SNEGSKA (reference sequence). The CDR3 here is CSANQGGGWRNEQFF. The CDR3 bases are TGCAGTGCTAACCAGGGAGGGGGATGGCGCAATGAGCAGTTCTTC.

This clonotype showed up many times. The gene calls are TRBV4-2 and TRBJ2-5; D not resolved. The CDR3 runs 15 residues. Trimming left V 0 bases short and J 8 bases short, with 16 bases between. CDR1 is LGHNA and CDR2 is YNFKEQ in the germline V gene. CDR3 region: CASSQEASAADTQYF. The CDR3 DNA is TGTGCCAGCAGCCAAGAGGCTTCGGCGGCGGATACCCAGTACTTC.